This T cell receptor beta chain was documented in a study of regulatory T cells in long-lasting Graves disease. Time point given: persistent/refractory GD, antithyroid drugs over 5 years with positive TRAb. PBMCs were the source of the RNA used for TCR sequencing. Arm-PCR of CDR3 regions and iRepertoire HTBI primers were the basis on which TCR beta libraries were built. TCRdb itself ran the multiplex PCR reads through MiXCR, one entry per CDR3 protein. The sample includes around 300,000 distinct CDR3 sequences, 20% to 25% seen only once; the top ten take roughly three fifths. The clonotype comes from a female donor with Graves disease. This sample comprised peripheral blood mononuclear cells (PBMCs), obtained when the disease was refractory, from a patient treated with antithyroid drugs.

CDR3 DNA: TGCAGTGCTGGGGACCAGGGGATAATACGAGATACGCAGTATTTT. This sequence encodes CSAGDQGIIRDTQYF. V and J are TRBV20-1 and TRBJ2-3; TRBD1 might be the D (6 bases). Trimming took 5 bases from V and 5 from J, leaving 20 bases between them. Germline CDR1 DFQATT, CDR2 SNEGSKA (reference sequence). This CDR3 is built from 15 residues.